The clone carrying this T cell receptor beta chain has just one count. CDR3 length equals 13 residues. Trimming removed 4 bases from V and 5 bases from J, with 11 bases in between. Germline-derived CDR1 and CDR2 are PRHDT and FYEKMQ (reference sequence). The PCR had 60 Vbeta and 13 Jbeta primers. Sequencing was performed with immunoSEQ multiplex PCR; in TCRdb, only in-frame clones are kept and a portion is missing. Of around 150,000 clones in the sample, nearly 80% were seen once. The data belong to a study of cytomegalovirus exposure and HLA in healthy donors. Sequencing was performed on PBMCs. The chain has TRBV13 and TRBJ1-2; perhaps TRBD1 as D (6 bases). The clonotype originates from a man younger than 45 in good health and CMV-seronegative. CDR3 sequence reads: CASSSGAEYGYTF. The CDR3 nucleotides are TGTGCCAGCAGCTCAGGGGCGGAGTATGGCTACACCTTC. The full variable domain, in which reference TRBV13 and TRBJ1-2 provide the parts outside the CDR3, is AAGVIQSPRHLIKEKRETATLKCYPIPRHDTVYWYQQGPGQDPQFLISFYEKMQSDKGSIPDRFSAQQFSDYHSELNMSSLELGDSALYFCASSSGAEYGYTFGSGTRLTVV.